This T cell receptor (beta chain) was identified during a study of cytomegalovirus exposure and HLA in healthy donors. As for this clone: As yet, its antigen is unknown.

Study-level results: The authors later found HLA-associated TCR beta chains more clonally expanded than equally common others.

Germline V CDR1 and CDR2: SGHAT, FQNNGV. The J segment lost 0 bases and the V segment lost 8 bases, leaving 10 bases of the junction unmatched. The length of the CDR3 is 15 residues. It was with 60 Vbeta and 13 Jbeta primers that the PCR ran. The assay was immunoSEQ multiplex PCR, and TCRdb's table has in-frame clones only and misses some. The sample shows more than 95,000 clones, roughly 80% of them seen only once. The sample comprised PBMCs. This chain uses TRBV11-2 with TRBJ2-7; the match to TRBD1 covers 7 bases. The receptor's source is a man aged 30-40 years in good health and CMV-seropositive. The CDR3 DNA reads as TGTGCCAGCTCCGGCGCCGGGACAGCCTCCTACGAGCAGTACTTC. As protein: CASSGAGTASYEQYF.